The 3 T cell receptor beta chains below were found in one sample sequenced in a study of blood T cell repertoires in COVID-19. Clones were sequenced by immunoSEQ multiplex PCR, and TCRdb holds only the in-frame ones, with some missing. The repertoire includes about 80,000 clones, roughly 80% of them detected once, and more than 10% sits in the top ten. Source material: peripheral blood. Receptors were obtained from a man older than 75 with acute or convalescent COVID-19.

The rearrangement uses TRBV30 and TRBJ1-5; D is unresolved. This CDR3 comprises 13 residues. With 1 base removed from V and 3 bases from J, the gap between germline ends came to 7 bases. CDR1 and CDR2 from the germline V gene are GTSNPN and SVGIG (reference sequence). The CDR3 here is CAWSAYSNQPQHF. CDR3 in DNA: TGTGCCTGGAGTGCGTACTCCAATCAGCCCCAGCATTTT.

The chain joins TRBV6-5 to TRBJ2-3, with 7 bases identical to TRBD1. J lost 5 bases, V lost 7 bases, and 12 bases had no gene match. The CDR3 totals 15 residues. The germline V gene has CDR1 MNHEY and CDR2 SVGAGI. The CDR3 DNA reads TGTGCCAGCACCCAAGACAGGGCGAGGGGAGATACGCAGTATTTT. Translation gives CASTQDRARGDTQYF.

This clone was counted a single time. The rearrangement joins TRBV2 to TRBJ1-3; 8 positions match TRBD1. This CDR3 is built from 15 residues. V was clipped by 4 bases and J by 3 bases; unmatched bases: 5. CDR1 and CDR2 (germline): SNHLY, FYNNEI. The CDR3 is CASSARGQGGNTIYF. CDR3 DNA: TGTGCCAGCAGTGCCAGGGGGCAGGGTGGAAACACCATATATTTT.